This T cell receptor beta chain was recovered during a study of CD8 T cells in ankylosing spondylitis. Whole-study findings and limits: A number of the motif variants had already been described in reactive arthritis synovial fluid and blood. Characteristic, it appeared, of ankylosing spondylitis blood was a TCR beta motif of about eight highly homologous variants. Within peripheral blood, clones linked to disease were CD8+ and relatively rare. Reportedly, disease-linked clones are significantly enriched in ankylosing spondylitis patients' matched synovial fluid.

Construction of TCR beta libraries was performed using quantitative 5'-RACE with molecular barcodes. TCRdb re-called the 5' RACE reads with MiXCR, one entry per CDR3 protein. The sample records roughly 670,000 distinct CDR3 sequences, around 20% being singletons. In this sample, this clonotype turned up a few times. The antigen is not known. Sequencing input: blood, either unsorted or a sorted T cell fraction (not recorded which). The clonotype originates from a male donor with ankylosing spondylitis.

CDR3 bases: TGTGCCTGGAAAGCAACATCCGGGACAGGGGTTTCACCCCTCCACTTT. The encoded protein is CAWKATSGTGVSPLHF. The chain couples TRBV30 to TRBJ1-6, with 10 bases identical to TRBD1. V shed 4 bases, J shed 9 bases, and the junction held 12 bases outside the gene matches. Germline V CDR1 and CDR2: GTSNPN, SVGIG (reference sequence). CDR3 length: 16 residues.